This T cell receptor beta chain was identified in a study of T cell responses to AZD1222 COVID-19 vaccine. TCRdb's table, derived via immunoSEQ multiplex PCR, lists solely in-frame clones and lacks some. The sample yields about 88,000 clones, about 89% seen once. Analyses pooled second doses at about 4 or about 12 weeks. General study results and limits: White British people made up most donors, females outnumbered males, and clonal diversity was possibly underestimated. A reported finding is that nearly half of spike-specific TCRs target unmutated variant regions.

Deletions cut 7 bases from V and 3 bases from J, with 22 bases between. CDR3 length: 17 residues. Germline-derived CDR1 and CDR2 are LNHDA and SQIVND (reference sequence). With regard to this clone: Antigen specificity is unknown.

The sequence was obtained from an adult who received the AZD1222 COVID-19 vaccine. The chain recombines TRBV19 with TRBJ1-3; D possibly corresponds to TRBD1 (6 bases). Material: peripheral blood, obtained 28 days after the second AZD1222 dose. CDR3 sequence reads: CASISGTYRANGNTIYF. The CDR3 DNA sequence: TGTGCCAGTATTTCCGGGACCTACAGGGCTAATGGAAACACCATATATTTT.